This is a list of T cell receptor beta chains from one sample in a study of T-cell reconstitution after alpha-beta-depleted transplantation in children. TCRdb reprocessed the PCR reads via MiXCR and lists one record per CDR3 protein. The sample yields some 260,000 distinct CDR3 sequences, roughly a quarter seen once. The sample in question was PBMCs, mostly from graft donor cells, obtained 360 days after TCRalphabeta/CD19-depleted stem cell transplant. The receptors originated from a female patient aged 2 to 10 who had a stem cell transplant for congenital amegakaryocytic thrombocytopenia, so the T cells may come from the graft donor. The CDR3 runs from the conserved cysteine through the conserved F or W. A D gene is named only where the DNA matches it firmly. Rows give clone size only sometimes, using once, few, many, or a class for an expanded clone.

size	V	J	D	DNA	CDR3
few	TRBV2	TRBJ1-1	.	TGTGCCAGCAGTGAGGGGGGCTCTTTCACTGAAGCTTTCTTT	CASSEGGSFTEAFF
medium-sized	TRBV12-3/TRBV12-4	TRBJ2-2	.	TGTGCCAGCAGTTTTGGGAGGAACACCGGGGAGCTGTTTTTT	CASSFGRNTGELFF
many	TRBV12-3/TRBV12-4	TRBJ1-5	.	TGTGCCAGCAGTTTGGGGGGGGGTCAGCCCCAGCATTTT	CASSLGGGQPQHF
.	TRBV12-3/TRBV12-4	TRBJ2-5	TRBD2	TGTGCCAGCAGTTTATTATTTGGGACTAGCGGAAATCAAGCACGGGAGACCCAGTACTTC	CASSLLFGTSGNQARETQYF
.	TRBV5-1	TRBJ2-3	.	TGCGCCAGCAGCTTGCACATTAGCACAGATACGCAGTATTTT	CASSLHISTDTQYF
many	TRBV20-1	TRBJ2-1	.	TGCAGTGGGCACTACAATGAGCAGTTCTTC	CSGHYNEQFF
few	TRBV11-2	TRBJ2-5	.	TGTGCCAGCAGCTTAGCAGGGGTAGAGACCCAGTACTTC	CASSLAGVETQYF
few	TRBV20-1	TRBJ2-5	TRBD2	TGCAGTGCTAGGGGGGGACTAGCGGAACCGTACCAAGAGACCCAGTACTTC	CSARGGLAEPYQETQYF
few	TRBV20-1	TRBJ2-7	.	TGCAGTGCTATTCTTGACGGCGGGGCCTACGAGCAGTACTTC	CSAILDGGAYEQYF
many	TRBV6-5	TRBJ2-3	.	TGTGCCAGCAGTTACTACCTCCGGCCTAGCACAGATACGCAGTATTTT	CASSYYLRPSTDTQYF
.	TRBV7-2	TRBJ2-2	.	TGTGCCAGCAGCTTAGCCCTAGCAGCAAACACCGGGGAGCTGTTTTTT	CASSLALAANTGELFF
few	TRBV19	TRBJ2-3	TRBD2	TGTGCCAGTAGTACGCGGCGGGGGGGCACAGATACGCAGTATTTT	CASSTRRGGTDTQYF
.	TRBV20-1	TRBJ2-1	.	TGCAGTGCTATGTGGGGAAACTTAGACAATGAGCAGTTCTTC	CSAMWGNLDNEQFF
.	TRBV5-1	TRBJ2-1	.	TGCGCCAGCAGCACAGGGAGCCCAACCTACAATGAGCAGTTCTTC	CASSTGSPTYNEQFF
many	TRBV6-6	TRBJ1-5	TRBD1	TGTGCCAGCAGTGGCTGGGACAGGGGGTTAGATCAGCCCCAGCATTTT	CASSGWDRGLDQPQHF
.	TRBV6-1	TRBJ1-2	TRBD1	TGTGCCAGCAGTCGAAGACAGGGGGCTGACTATGGCTACACCTTC	CASSRRQGADYGYTF
few	TRBV20-1	TRBJ1-3	.	TGCAGTGCTAGAGAGGACAGATCTGGAAACACCATATATTTT	CSAREDRSGNTIYF
many	TRBV14	TRBJ2-3	.	TGTGCCAGCAGCCAGTGGAAACCCGATCTCACAGATACGCAGTATTTT	CASSQWKPDLTDTQYF
few	TRBV6-1	TRBJ1-4	.	TGTGCCAGCCAAACAACTTACAGGGAGGCTAATGAAAAACTGTTTTTT	CASQTTYREANEKLFF
.	TRBV7-2	TRBJ2-5	.	TGTGCCAGCAGCTTAGGGGAGCGGCGGGAGACCCAGTACTTC	CASSLGERRETQYF
few	TRBV7-8	TRBJ1-4	TRBD1	TGTGCCAGCAGCAGTACAGGGGGGGCGGATGAAAAACTGTTTTTT	CASSSTGGADEKLFF
many	TRBV20-1	TRBJ2-1	TRBD2	TGCAGTGCTAGACCTGGGACTAGCGGGAGGGCCCTAAATGAGCAGTTCTTC	CSARPGTSGRALNEQFF
.	TRBV28	TRBJ1-2	TRBD1	TGTGCCAGCAGGGAACCGTGGACAGGCGGCTTCGGCTACACCTTC	CASREPWTGGFGYTF
few	TRBV7-2	TRBJ1-5	TRBD1	TGTGCCAGCAGCTTAGGACAGGGATGGCAGCCCCAGCATTTT	CASSLGQGWQPQHF
few	TRBV12-3/TRBV12-4	TRBJ1-4	TRBD1	TGTGCCAGCAGGAGGACAGGGGGGAATGAAAAACTGTTTTTT	CASRRTGGNEKLFF
many	TRBV5-1	TRBJ2-1	TRBD2	TGCGCCAGCGACTTAGCGGGAGTCGGGCATGAGCAGTTCTTC	CASDLAGVGHEQFF
few	TRBV30	TRBJ1-2	.	TGTGCCTGGAGTTACGTAACTGGTAGCACCTTC	CAWSYVTGSTF
many	TRBV13	TRBJ2-1	TRBD2	TGTGCCAGCAGCTCTTCGGGGGGGCGTTTCAATGAGCAGTTCTTC	CASSSSGGRFNEQFF
.	TRBV12-3/TRBV12-4	TRBJ2-1	.	TGTGCCAGCAGTTTCGGGACGGGGTCCCGCAATGAGCAGTTCTTC	CASSFGTGSRNEQFF
.	TRBV12-3/TRBV12-4	TRBJ2-2	.	TGTGCCAGCAGTTTACCTCTTCGCGGTAGCTACCTTACAATTAGCCCCGGGGAGCTGTTTTTT	CASSLPLRGSYLTISPGELFF
.	TRBV27	TRBJ2-3	TRBD2	TGTGCCAGCAGAGTCTCTAGCGGGAGGACAGATACGCAGTATTTT	CASRVSSGRTDTQYF
.	TRBV11-2	TRBJ2-7	.	TGTGCCGCCAAGCTAGCGACAAAGATGTACGAGCAGTACTTC	CAAKLATKMYEQYF
many	TRBV20-1	TRBJ2-7	TRBD1	TGCAGTGCTAGAGTGGGACAGGGGTACGAGCAGTACTTC	CSARVGQGYEQYF
few	TRBV2	TRBJ1-4	.	TGTGCCACCGGAAAAGACAGGACTAATGAAAAACTGTTTTTT	CATGKDRTNEKLFF
few	TRBV3-1	TRBJ2-3	.	TGTGCCAGCAGCCAAGAAGTTCGTGGGGGCCCGGATACGCAGTATTTT	CASSQEVRGGPDTQYF
.	TRBV6-1	TRBJ1-1	.	TGTGCCAGCAGGAGGAGTTTGTGGACTGAAGCTTTCTTT	CASRRSLWTEAFF
.	TRBV7-2	TRBJ1-6	.	TGTGCCAGCAGCTTATACAGGGAAGACTCACCCCTCCACTTT	CASSLYREDSPLHF
many	TRBV12-3/TRBV12-4	TRBJ2-7	TRBD1	TGTGCCAGCAGTTTAGTCCAGGGGGCCAGCTACGAGCAGTACTTC	CASSLVQGASYEQYF
many	TRBV10-3	TRBJ2-1	.	TGTGCCATCAGTGAGTCGAAGAATGAGCAGTTCTTC	CAISESKNEQFF
.	TRBV3-1	TRBJ2-1	.	TGTGCCAGCAGCCAAGATCTTGGGGGCTTCGTTGGGGCCCAGCAGTTCTTC	CASSQDLGGFVGAQQFF
.	TRBV6-1	TRBJ2-3	TRBD2	TGTGCCAGCAGTCCATCCTTTGCGGGAGGGGGAGATACGCAGTATTTT	CASSPSFAGGGDTQYF
.	TRBV15	TRBJ2-7	.	TGTGCCACCAGCAGAGCCCAGGGGTTTTACGAGCAGTACTTC	CATSRAQGFYEQYF
.	TRBV11-2	TRBJ2-7	TRBD1	TGTGCCAGCAACCTGACAGGGGTAATTGGCTACGAGCAGTACTTC	CASNLTGVIGYEQYF
.	TRBV20-1	TRBJ2-3	.	TGCGGAGTTAAGGAGTTTGGCACAGATACGCAGTATTTT	CGVKEFGTDTQYF
many	TRBV12-3/TRBV12-4	TRBJ2-7	.	TGTGCCAGCAGTTTAAGCGAGGAGCAGTACTTC	CASSLSEEQYF
medium-sized	TRBV11-2	TRBJ2-1	.	TGTGCCAGCAGCTCCTTTGACGGGGGCAATGAGCAGTTCTTC	CASSSFDGGNEQFF
once	TRBV7-8	TRBJ2-1	TRBD2	TGTGCCAGCAGCCGCCTAAGCGGGAGGGTCGATGAGCAGTTCTTC	CASSRLSGRVDEQFF
.	TRBV2	TRBJ2-7	.	TGTGCCAGCAGGAACCGTGGGGTAAACTACGAGCAGTACTTC	CASRNRGVNYEQYF
once	TRBV4-2	TRBJ2-7	.	TGTGCCAGCAGCCAAGGGGCCTTGGAGAGCGAGCAGTACTTC	CASSQGALESEQYF
.	TRBV20-1	TRBJ1-5	TRBD1	TGCAGTGCTAGAGATCGGGGACAGTACCATCAGCCCCAGCATTTT	CSARDRGQYHQPQHF
.	TRBV13	TRBJ2-7	TRBD2	TGTGCCAGCAGCCCCAGTTGGGGGGGGAGTTCCTACGAGCAGTACTTC	CASSPSWGGSSYEQYF
few	TRBV6-2/TRBV6-3	TRBJ2-2	TRBD2	TGTGCCAGCAGTTACCCCCGGACTAGCTTCTCGAACACCGGGGAGCTGTTTTTT	CASSYPRTSFSNTGELFF
few	TRBV7-9	TRBJ1-2	.	TGTGCCAGCAGCCCAAACCCAGGCAGAGGCTACACCTTC	CASSPNPGRGYTF